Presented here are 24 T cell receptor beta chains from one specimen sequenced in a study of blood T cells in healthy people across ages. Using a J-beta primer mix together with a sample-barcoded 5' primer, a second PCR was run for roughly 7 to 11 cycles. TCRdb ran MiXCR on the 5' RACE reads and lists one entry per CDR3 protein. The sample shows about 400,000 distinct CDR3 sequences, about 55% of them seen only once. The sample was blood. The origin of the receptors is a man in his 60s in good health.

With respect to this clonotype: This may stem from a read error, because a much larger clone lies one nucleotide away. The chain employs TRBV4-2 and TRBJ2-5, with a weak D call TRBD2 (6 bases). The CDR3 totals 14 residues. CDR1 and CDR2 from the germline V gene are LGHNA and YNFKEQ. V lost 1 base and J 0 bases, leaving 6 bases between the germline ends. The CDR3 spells CASSQGGDQETQYF. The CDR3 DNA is TGTGCCAGCAGCCAAGGGGGGGACCAAGAGACCCAGTACTTC.

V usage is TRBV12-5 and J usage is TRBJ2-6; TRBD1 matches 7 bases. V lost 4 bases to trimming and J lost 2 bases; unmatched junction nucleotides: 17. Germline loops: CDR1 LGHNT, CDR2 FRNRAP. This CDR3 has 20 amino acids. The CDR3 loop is CASGSSWGPRQGTGANVLTF. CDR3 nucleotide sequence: TGTGCTAGTGGTTCTTCATGGGGGCCGAGACAGGGAACTGGGGCCAACGTCCTGACTTTC.

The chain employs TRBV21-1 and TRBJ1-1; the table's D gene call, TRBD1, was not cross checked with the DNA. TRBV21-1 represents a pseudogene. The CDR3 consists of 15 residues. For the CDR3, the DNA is TGTGCCACCGACGGACAGGGCCGAAGAGTCGCTGAAGCTTTCTTT. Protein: CATDGQGRRVAEAFF.

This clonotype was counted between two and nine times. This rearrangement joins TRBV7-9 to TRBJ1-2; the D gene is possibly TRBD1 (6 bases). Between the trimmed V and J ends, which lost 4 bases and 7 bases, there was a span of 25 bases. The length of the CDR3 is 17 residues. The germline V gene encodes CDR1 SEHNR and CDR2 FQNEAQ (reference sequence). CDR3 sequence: CASSSAVGGGFRIGYTF. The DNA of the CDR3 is TGTGCCAGCAGCTCCGCTGTCGGAGGGGGATTCCGGATTGGCTACACCTTC.

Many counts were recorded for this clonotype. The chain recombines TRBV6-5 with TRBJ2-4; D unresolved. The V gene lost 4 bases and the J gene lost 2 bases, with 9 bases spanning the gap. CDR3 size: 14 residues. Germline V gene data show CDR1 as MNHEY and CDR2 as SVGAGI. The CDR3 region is CASSSPGSKNIQYF. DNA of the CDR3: TGTGCCAGCAGTTCCCCCGGGTCCAAAAACATTCAGTACTTC.

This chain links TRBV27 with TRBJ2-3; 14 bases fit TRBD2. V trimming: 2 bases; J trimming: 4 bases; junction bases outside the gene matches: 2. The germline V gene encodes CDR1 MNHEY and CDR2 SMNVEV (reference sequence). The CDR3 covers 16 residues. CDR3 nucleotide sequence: TGTGCCAGCAGTTTAGGGACTAGCGGGAGAGCAGATACGCAGTATTTT. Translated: CASSLGTSGRADTQYF.

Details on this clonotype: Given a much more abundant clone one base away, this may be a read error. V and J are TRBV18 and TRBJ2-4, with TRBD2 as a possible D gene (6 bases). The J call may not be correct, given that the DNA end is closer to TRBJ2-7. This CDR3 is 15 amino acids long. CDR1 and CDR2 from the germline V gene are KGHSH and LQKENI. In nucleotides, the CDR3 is TGTGCCAGCTCACCGAGGGACGGGAGTTCGGACGAGCAGTACTTC. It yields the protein CASSPRDGSSDEQYF.

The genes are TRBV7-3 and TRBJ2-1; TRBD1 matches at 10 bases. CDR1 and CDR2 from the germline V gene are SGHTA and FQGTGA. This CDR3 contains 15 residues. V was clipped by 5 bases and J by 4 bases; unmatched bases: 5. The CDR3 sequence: CASSEGQGTYNEQFF. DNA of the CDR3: TGTGCCAGCAGCGAGGGACAGGGGACATACAATGAGCAGTTCTTC.

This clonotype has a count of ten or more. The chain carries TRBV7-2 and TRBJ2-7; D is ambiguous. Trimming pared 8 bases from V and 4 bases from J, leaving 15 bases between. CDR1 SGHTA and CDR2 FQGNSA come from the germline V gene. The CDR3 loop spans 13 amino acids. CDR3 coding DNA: TGTGCCAGCCTGAGCGACTGGAGATACGAGCAGTACTTC. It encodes CASLSDWRYEQYF.

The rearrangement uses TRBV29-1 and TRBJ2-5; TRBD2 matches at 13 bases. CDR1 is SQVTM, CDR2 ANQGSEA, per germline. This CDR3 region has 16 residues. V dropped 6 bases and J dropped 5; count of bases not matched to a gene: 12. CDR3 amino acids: CSVGWTSGRRGETQYF. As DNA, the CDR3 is TGCAGCGTGGGGTGGACTAGCGGGAGACGGGGGGAGACCCAGTACTTC.

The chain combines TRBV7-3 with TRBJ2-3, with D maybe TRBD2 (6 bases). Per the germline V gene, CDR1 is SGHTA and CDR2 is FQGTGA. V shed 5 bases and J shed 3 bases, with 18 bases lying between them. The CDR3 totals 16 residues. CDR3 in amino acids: CASSPLAGRETDTQYF. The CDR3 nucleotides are TGTGCCAGCAGCCCTTTGGCGGGAAGGGAAACAGATACGCAGTATTTT.

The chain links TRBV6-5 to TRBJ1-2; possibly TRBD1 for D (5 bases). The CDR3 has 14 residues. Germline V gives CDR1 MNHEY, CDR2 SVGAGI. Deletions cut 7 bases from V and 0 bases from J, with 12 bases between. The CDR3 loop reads CASTPDRTNYGYTF. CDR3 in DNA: TGTGCCAGCACCCCCGACAGAACTAACTATGGCTACACCTTC.

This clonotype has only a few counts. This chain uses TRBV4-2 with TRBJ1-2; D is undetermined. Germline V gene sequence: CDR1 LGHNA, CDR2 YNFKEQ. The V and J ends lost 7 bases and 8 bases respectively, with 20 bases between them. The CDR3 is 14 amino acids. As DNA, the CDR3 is TGTGCCAGCATGCAGTACGGCTCCTCAATGGGCTACACCTTC. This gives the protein CASMQYGSSMGYTF.

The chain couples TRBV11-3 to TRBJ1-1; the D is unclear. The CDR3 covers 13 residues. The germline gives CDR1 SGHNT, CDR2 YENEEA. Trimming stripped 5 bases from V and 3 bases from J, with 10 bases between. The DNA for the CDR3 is TGTGCCAGCAGCGCCTACATGGACACTGAAGCTTTCTTT. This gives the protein CASSAYMDTEAFF.

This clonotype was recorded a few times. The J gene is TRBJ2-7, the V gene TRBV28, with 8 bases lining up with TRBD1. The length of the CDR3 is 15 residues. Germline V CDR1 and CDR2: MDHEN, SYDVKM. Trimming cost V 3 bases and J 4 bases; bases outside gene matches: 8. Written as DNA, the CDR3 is TGTGCCAGCAGTTTTCTGGCAGGGGGCGCATACGAGCAGTACTTC. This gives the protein CASSFLAGGAYEQYF.

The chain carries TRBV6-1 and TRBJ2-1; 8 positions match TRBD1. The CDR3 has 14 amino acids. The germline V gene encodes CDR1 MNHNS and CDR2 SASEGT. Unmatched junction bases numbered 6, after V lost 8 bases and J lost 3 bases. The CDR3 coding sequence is TGTGCCAGCTTGGGACAGGACCACTACAATGAGCAGTTCTTC. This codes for CASLGQDHYNEQFF.

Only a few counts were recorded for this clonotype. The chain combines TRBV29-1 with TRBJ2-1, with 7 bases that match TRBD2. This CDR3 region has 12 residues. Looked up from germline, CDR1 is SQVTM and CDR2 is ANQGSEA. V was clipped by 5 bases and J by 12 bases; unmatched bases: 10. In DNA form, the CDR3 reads TGCAGCGTTCAGCGGGGCGGCTCACCGCAGTTCTTC. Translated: CSVQRGGSPQFF.

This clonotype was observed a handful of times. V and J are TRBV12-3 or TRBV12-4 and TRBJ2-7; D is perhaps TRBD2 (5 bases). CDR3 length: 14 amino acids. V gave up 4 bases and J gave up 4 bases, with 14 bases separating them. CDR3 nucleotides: TGTGCCAGCAGTTCCCGGGGAGAATTTTACGAGCAGTACTTC. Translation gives CASSSRGEFYEQYF.

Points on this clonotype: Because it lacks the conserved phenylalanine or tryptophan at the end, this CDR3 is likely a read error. CDR3 region: CSARSGEQFL. CDR3 nucleotide sequence: TGCAGTGCTAGGAGCGGTGAGCAGTTCCTC. The gene calls are TRBV20-1 and TRBJ2-1; the D gene is possibly TRBD2 (5 bases). CDR3 size: 10 residues. The V end was cut by 3 bases, the J end by 9 bases, with 6 bases between. Germline V gene sequence: CDR1 DFQATT, CDR2 SNEGSKA (reference sequence).

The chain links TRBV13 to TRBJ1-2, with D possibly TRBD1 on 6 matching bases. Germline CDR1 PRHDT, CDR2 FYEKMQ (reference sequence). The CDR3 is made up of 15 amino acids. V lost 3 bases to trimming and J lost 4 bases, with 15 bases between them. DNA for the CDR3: TGTGCCAGCAGCTTCGGTCAGGCCAGGGGCTATGGCTACACCTTC. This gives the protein CASSFGQARGYGYTF. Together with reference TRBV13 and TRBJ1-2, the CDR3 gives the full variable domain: AAGVIQSPRHLIKEKRETATLKCYPIPRHDTVYWYQQGPGQDPQFLISFYEKMQSDKGSIPDRFSAQQFSDYHSELNMSSLELGDSALYFCASSFGQARGYGYTFGSGTRLTVV.

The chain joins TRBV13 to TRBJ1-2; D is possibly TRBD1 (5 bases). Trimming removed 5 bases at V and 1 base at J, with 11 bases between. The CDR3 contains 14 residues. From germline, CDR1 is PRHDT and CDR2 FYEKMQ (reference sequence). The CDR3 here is CASSRGVLNYGYTF. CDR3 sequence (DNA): TGTGCCAGCAGCAGGGGAGTCCTTAACTATGGCTACACCTTC. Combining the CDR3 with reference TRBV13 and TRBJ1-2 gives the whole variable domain AAGVIQSPRHLIKEKRETATLKCYPIPRHDTVYWYQQGPGQDPQFLISFYEKMQSDKGSIPDRFSAQQFSDYHSELNMSSLELGDSALYFCASSRGVLNYGYTFGSGTRLTVV.

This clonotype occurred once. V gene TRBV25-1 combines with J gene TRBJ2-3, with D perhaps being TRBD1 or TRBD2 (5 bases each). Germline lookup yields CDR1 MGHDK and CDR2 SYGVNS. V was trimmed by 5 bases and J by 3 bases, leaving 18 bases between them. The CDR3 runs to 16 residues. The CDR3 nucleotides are TGTGCCAGCAGTTCGGGGACCCTTTGGGTTACAGATACGCAGTATTTT. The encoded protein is CASSSGTLWVTDTQYF.

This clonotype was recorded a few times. CDR3 loop: CASREAGGRDTQYF. In DNA form, the CDR3 reads TGCGCCAGCAGGGAAGCGGGGGGGCGAGATACGCAGTATTTT. The V and J genes are TRBV10-2 and TRBJ2-3; 10 bases align to TRBD2. The trim removed 6 bases at V and 5 bases at J, leaving 5 bases unmatched. CDR1 and CDR2 (germline): WSHSY, SAAADI. The CDR3 contains 14 residues.

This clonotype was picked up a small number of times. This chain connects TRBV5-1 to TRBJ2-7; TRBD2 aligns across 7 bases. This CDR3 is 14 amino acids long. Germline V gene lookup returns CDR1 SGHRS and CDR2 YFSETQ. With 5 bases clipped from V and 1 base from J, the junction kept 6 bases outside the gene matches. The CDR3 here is CASSPPAGSYEQYF. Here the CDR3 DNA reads TGCGCCAGCAGTCCCCCAGCGGGGTCCTACGAGCAGTACTTC. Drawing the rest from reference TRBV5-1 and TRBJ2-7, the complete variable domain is KAGVTQTPRYLIKTRGQQVTLSCSPISGHRSVSWYQQTPGQGLQFLFEYFSETQRNKGNFPGRFSGRQFSNSRSEMNVSTLELGDSALYLCASSPPAGSYEQYFGPGTRLTVT.